These 25 T cell receptor beta chains came from one sample sequenced in a study of cytomegalovirus exposure and HLA in healthy donors. In the PCR, 60 Vbeta and 13 Jbeta primers were used. The repertoire was sequenced with immunoSEQ multiplex PCR; TCRdb's copy has only in-frame clones and lacks some. Of about 190,000 clones in the sample, around three quarters are singletons; the top ten hold around 1.6%. The sample was PBMCs. The receptors were gathered from a woman aged 18 to 35 in good health and CMV-seronegative.

This clone showed up just once. CDR3 coding DNA: TGTGCCAGCAGCTCCTCTGGACAGATCGGAAACACCATATATTTT. Translating gives CASSSSGQIGNTIYF. V and J are TRBV9 and TRBJ1-3; tentative D call: TRBD1 (6 bases). The CDR3 has 15 amino acids. Germline V gives CDR1 SGDLS, CDR2 YYNGEE. Between the trimmed V and J ends, which lost 4 bases and 4 bases, there was a span of 15 bases.

Notes on this clone: The same CDR3 is also encoded by other DNA sequences in this sample. The chain is built from TRBV6-5 and TRBJ1-1, with TRBD1 matching over 7 bases. The V gene's germline CDR1 is MNHEY and CDR2 SVGAGI. V shed 0 bases and J 2 bases; nucleotides not matched to a gene: 0. CDR3 size: 14 residues. CDR3 region: CASSYSGGNTEAFF. CDR3 bases: TGTGCCAGCAGTTACTCAGGGGGCAACACTGAAGCTTTCTTT.

This chain uses TRBV5-1 with TRBJ1-3, with 7 nucleotides matching TRBD1. The CDR3 sequence is 14 residues long. The V gene end was trimmed by 0 bases and the J gene end by 6 bases; junction bases not matched to a gene: 3. Looked up from germline, CDR1 is SGHRS and CDR2 is YFSETQ. The CDR3 DNA is TGCGCCAGCAGCTTGGGAGGGGGCGAAAACACCATATATTTT. This gives the protein CASSLGGGENTIYF.

This clone is a singleton in its sample. A read error may account for a junction end that differs from germline. The V and J genes are TRBV7-7 and TRBJ2-1; perhaps TRBD2 as D (6 bases). The CDR3 contains 14 residues. Germline V CDR1 and CDR2: SSHAT, FNYEAQ (reference sequence). Here the CDR3 reads CASSLDVAVNEQFF. The CDR3 coding sequence is TGTGCTAGCAGCTTAGACGTAGCGGTCAATGAGCAGTTCTTC. Using reference TRBV7-7 and TRBJ2-1 for the parts outside the CDR3, the full variable domain is GAGVSQSPRYKVTKRGQDVTLRCDPISSHATLYWYQQALGQGPEFLTYFNYEAQPDKSGLPSDRFSAERPEGSISTLTIQRTEQRDSAMYRCASSLDVAVNEQFFGPGTRLTVL.

V gene TRBV27 combines with J gene TRBJ2-7, with D perhaps matching TRBD1 (5 bases). Germline loops: CDR1 MNHEY, CDR2 SMNVEV (reference sequence). V shed 0 bases and J shed 7 bases, with 7 bases lying between them. The CDR3 has 12 residues. The CDR3 spells CASSLSQGEQYF. DNA of the CDR3: TGTGCCAGCAGTTTATCTCAGGGTGAGCAGTACTTC.

The chain carries TRBV15 and TRBJ2-3; 12 bases are a match to TRBD2. J gave up 4 bases and V 0 bases, and 11 bases lay outside the gene matches. This CDR3 contains 19 residues. Germline CDR1 LNHNV, CDR2 YYDKDF (reference sequence). Here the CDR3 DNA reads TGTGCCACCAGCAGAGATAGGTGGAAGACTAGCGGGAGATCAGATACGCAGTATTTT. This gives the protein CATSRDRWKTSGRSDTQYF.

Only one count was recorded for this clone. This chain joins TRBV2 and TRBJ1-6; a weak D match, TRBD1 (5 bases). The V and J ends lost 0 bases and 10 bases respectively, with 10 bases between them. CDR1 is SNHLY and CDR2 is FYNNEI in the germline V gene. The length of the CDR3 is 14 residues. The CDR3 bases are TGTGCCAGCAGTGAAGCCCAGGGCCGGTCACCCCTCCACTTT. This codes for CASSEAQGRSPLHF.

The chain has TRBV19 and TRBJ1-5; D not certain. Per germline, CDR1 LNHDA and CDR2 SQIVND (reference sequence). There are 13 residues in the CDR3. V was trimmed by 5 bases and J by 4 bases, leaving 9 bases between them. The CDR3: CASSEQKNQPQHF. The CDR3, as DNA: TGTGCCAGTAGTGAACAGAAAAATCAGCCCCAGCATTTT.

This clone has only a few counts. This chain joins TRBV28 and TRBJ2-7; maybe TRBD1 (6 bases). This CDR3 has 13 amino acids. Germline V gene data show CDR1 as MDHEN and CDR2 as SYDVKM. V was trimmed by 10 bases and J by 3 bases, leaving 16 bases between them. DNA for the CDR3: TGTGCCACCGGAGGACAGAACTTCTACGAGCAGTACTTC. It encodes CATGGQNFYEQYF.

The V call is TRBV29-1, the J call TRBJ2-5; TRBD1 matches 7 bases. Germline assignment: CDR1 SQVTM and CDR2 ANQGSEA. The CDR3 extends over 10 amino acids. Losses at the gene ends were 2 bases for V and 12 bases for J; bases not matched to a gene: 3. The CDR3 region is CSVELGQEYF. CDR3 nucleotides: TGCAGCGTTGAACTTGGACAGGAGTACTTC.

This sequence joins TRBV30 and TRBJ1-4; D gene uncertain. The CDR3 extends over 18 amino acids. The germline gives CDR1 GTSNPN, CDR2 SVGIG (reference sequence). Trimming removed 1 base at V and 4 bases at J, with 22 bases between. CDR3 region: CAWSDGLDSLKGNEKLFF. The CDR3 nucleotides read TGTGCCTGGAGTGACGGTTTGGACTCCCTCAAGGGTAATGAAAAACTGTTTTTT.

The CDR3 DNA reads as TGTGCCAGCAGTTACGACAGAACCAACTATGGCTACACCTTC. It yields the protein CASSYDRTNYGYTF. The V and J genes are TRBV6-5 and TRBJ1-2, with D maybe TRBD1 (5 bases). Germline CDR1 and CDR2: MNHEY and SVGAGI. Trimming pared 2 bases from V and 2 bases from J, leaving 9 bases between. The CDR3 is 14 residues long.

The chain is built from TRBV4-1 and TRBJ2-3; TRBD2 agrees at 11 bases. Germline assignment: CDR1 MGHRA and CDR2 YSYEKL. This CDR3 has 17 residues. The V segment lost 3 bases and the J segment 5 bases; nucleotides outside the gene matches: 10. The CDR3 region has the DNA TGCGCCAGCAGCCAGACTCTAGCGGGGGGCCAGGGAGATACGCAGTATTTT. This codes for CASSQTLAGGQGDTQYF.

The chain uses TRBV7-2 and TRBJ2-7; the match to TRBD2 covers 8 bases. J gave up 3 bases and V 5 bases, and 9 bases lay outside the gene matches. The CDR3 loop spans 15 amino acids. The V gene's germline CDR1 is SGHTA and CDR2 FQGNSA. CDR3 residues: CASSETGLGFYEQYF. The CDR3 DNA reads TGTGCCAGCAGCGAGACGGGACTAGGATTCTACGAGCAGTACTTC. The variable domain in full, with the rest retrieved from reference TRBV7-2 and TRBJ2-7, is GAGVSQSPSNKVTEKGKDVELRCDPISGHTALYWYRQSLGQGLEFLIYFQGNSAPDKSGLPSDRFSAERTGGSVSTLTIQRTQQEDSAVYLCASSETGLGFYEQYFGPGTRLTVT.

The chain recombines TRBV28 with TRBJ2-5; tentative D call: TRBD2 (5 bases). Germline V gives CDR1 MDHEN, CDR2 SYDVKM. The V end was cut by 5 bases, the J end by 4 bases, with 17 bases between. The CDR3 is made up of 15 amino acids. CDR3 region: CASSRTRTGGETQYF. In nucleotides, the CDR3 is TGTGCCAGCAGTCGAACTAGGACGGGCGGAGAGACCCAGTACTTC.

This clone was seen more than once but under ten times. V is TRBV9 and J is TRBJ2-1; no clear D gene. V shed 1 base and J shed 1 base, with 18 bases lying between them. Per the germline V gene, CDR1 is SGDLS and CDR2 is YYNGEE. The CDR3 covers 18 residues. This chain's CDR3 is CASSVQLERPISYNEQFF. The DNA of the CDR3 is TGTGCCAGCAGCGTACAACTTGAGCGCCCCATATCCTACAATGAGCAGTTCTTC. Supplemented by reference TRBV9 and TRBJ2-1, the full variable domain reads DSGVTQTPKHLITATGQRVTLRCSPRSGDLSVYWYQQSLDQGLQFLIQYYNGEERAKGNILERFSAQQFPDLHSELNLSSLELGDSALYFCASSVQLERPISYNEQFFGPGTRLTVL.

This clone was recorded once. The chain joins TRBV5-1 to TRBJ2-1; D might be TRBD1 (5 bases). Trimming stripped 0 bases from V and 6 bases from J, with 13 bases between. The CDR3 contains 15 residues. Germline assignment: CDR1 SGHRS and CDR2 YFSETQ. CDR3 DNA sequence: TGCGCCAGCAGCTTGGTTAGGGGCAGTCTCAATGAGCAGTTCTTC. Amino acids: CASSLVRGSLNEQFF.

The V and J genes are TRBV15 and TRBJ2-3; D ambiguous. CDR3 length equals 14 residues. V lost 1 base and J 4 bases, leaving 9 bases between the germline ends. Per the germline V gene, CDR1 is LNHNV and CDR2 is YYDKDF (reference sequence). In DNA form, the CDR3 reads TGTGCCACCAGCAGAGGTTCAGGCTCAGATACGCAGTATTTT. Protein: CATSRGSGSDTQYF.

This clone was picked up one time. The chain carries TRBV5-1 and TRBJ2-2; possible D gene TRBD2, 6 bases. This CDR3 has 15 amino acids. Trimming cost V 5 bases and J 1 base, with 12 bases left between them. The germline gives CDR1 SGHRS, CDR2 YFSETQ. CDR3 nucleotides: TGCGCCAGCAGTCTGGGGGGAGAGAACACCGGGGAGCTGTTTTTT. Translating it yields CASSLGGENTGELFF.

This rearrangement joins TRBV27 to TRBJ2-7; D gene ambiguous. CDR1 is MNHEY and CDR2 is SMNVEV in the germline V gene (reference sequence). The V and J ends lost 3 bases and 2 bases respectively, with 8 bases between them. This CDR3 has 13 amino acids. CDR3 residues: CASSFSTAYEQYF. In nucleotides, the CDR3 is TGTGCCAGCAGTTTCAGCACAGCCTACGAGCAGTACTTC.

This CDR3 is CASSQDPFGHNYGYTF. The CDR3 bases are TGCGCCAGCAGCCAAGACCCCTTTGGCCATAACTATGGCTACACCTTC. The genes are TRBV4-3 and TRBJ1-2; D unclear. Deletions cut 0 bases from V and 1 base from J, with 12 bases between. The CDR3 spans 16 residues. The germline gives CDR1 LGHNA, CDR2 YSLEER.

The J gene is TRBJ1-1, the V gene TRBV7-2, with unresolved D. The CDR3 spans 13 residues. Germline V gives CDR1 SGHTA, CDR2 FQGNSA. V was clipped by 1 base and J by 5 bases, with 8 bases between them. The CDR3 loop is CASSLGAGTEAFF. CDR3 nucleotide sequence: TGTGCCAGCAGCTTAGGGGCGGGAACTGAAGCTTTCTTT.

V usage is TRBV7-9 and J usage is TRBJ1-2, with 8 bases lining up with TRBD1. Trimming cost V 2 bases and J 8 bases; bases outside gene matches: 10. The CDR3 has 15 amino acids. CDR1 and CDR2 from the germline V gene are SEHNR and FQNEAQ (reference sequence). In DNA, the CDR3 is TGTGCCAGCAGCTTAACTTACGGACAGGGCGGGGGCTACACCTTC. Amino acids: CASSLTYGQGGGYTF.

The chain is built from TRBV13 and TRBJ1-5; D may be TRBD1 (6 bases). CDR1 and CDR2 from the germline V gene are PRHDT and FYEKMQ (reference sequence). The CDR3 loop spans 14 amino acids. Trimming cost V 4 bases and J 2 bases, with 9 bases left between them. The CDR3 here is CASSSRQGNQPQHF. DNA for the CDR3: TGTGCCAGCAGCTCAAGACAGGGCAATCAGCCCCAGCATTTT.

This clone came up a few times. The chain has TRBV6-5 and TRBJ1-1; 8 bases are shared with TRBD1. This CDR3 is built from 16 residues. CDR1 and CDR2 (germline): MNHEY, SVGAGI. V trimming: 2 bases; J trimming: 1 base; junction bases outside the gene matches: 6. CDR3 coding DNA: TGTGCCAGCAGTTACCCGCGAGGGACAGGGAACACTGAAGCTTTCTTT. Translated: CASSYPRGTGNTEAFF.